Shown below are 5 T cell receptor delta chains from a single sample sequenced in a study of gamma-delta chains in newborns, infants, children (dated by TCRdb to the late 2010s). Sequencing was carried out with an Illumina MiSeq. TCRdb called clones from the public reads with CATT, and repeated DNA sequences were later combined into one row. Present in this sample are approximately 2,300 delta-chain clones, approximately 7% of which were seen just once. The ten largest clones take up 13% of the sample. Material for sequencing was blood. Receptor source: a child who was a newborn, infant or young child, either healthy, febrile or measles-vaccinated (not recorded which).

This clone was detected a few times. A much larger clone lies one base from this, so it may be a read error. Other nucleotide sequences from this sample produce the same CDR3. The chain uses TRDV2 and TRDJ3; TRDD3 aligns across 9 bases. This CDR3 spans 20 amino acids. Per germline, CDR1 GEAIGNYY and CDR2 EKD. DNA of the CDR3: TGTGCCTGTGACCCCGTACTGGGGGACCGGAGCTCCTGGGACACTCGACAGATGTTTTTC. Its translation is CACDPVLGDRSSWDTRQMFF.

Note on this clone: Relative to the germline gene, one junction end is altered; a read error may explain this. This chain uses TRDV2 with TRDJ3, with TRDD3 matching over 11 bases. The CDR3 spans 21 residues. The germline V gene encodes CDR1 GEAIGNYY and CDR2 EKD. The CDR3 here is CARDTAVGDTSYSFYTRQMFF. The CDR3 DNA sequence: TGTGCCCGTGACACCGCGGTGGGGGATACGAGTTACTCCTTTTACACCCGACAGATGTTTTTC.

With respect to this clone: The protein held in TCRdb is that of a much larger clone and does not match this DNA's translation at residue 6, likely because of a read error; the protein shown is translated from the DNA. This chain connects TRDV2 to TRDJ3; 8 bases agree with TRDD3. The length of the CDR3 is 18 residues. V shed 0 bases, J shed 0 bases, and the junction held 3 bases outside the gene matches. The germline CDR1 and CDR2 sequences are GEAIGNYY and EKD. CDR3 loop: CACDTWGDSSWDTRQMFF. In nucleotides, the CDR3 is TGTGCCTGTGACACCTGGGGGGATAGCTCCTGGGACACCCGACAGATGTTTTTC.

By proportion, this clone is large (0.1 to 1%). Other DNA variants within this sample encode the same CDR3. The rearrangement joins TRDV1 to TRDJ1, with 8 positions matching TRDD3. The trim removed 8 bases at V and 0 bases at J, leaving 8 bases unmatched. CDR3 length: 15 residues. Germline V lookup: CDR1 TSWWSYY, CDR2 QGS. The CDR3 DNA reads as TGTGCTCTTTTACAGCACTGGGGGTACACCGATAAACTCATCTTT. Encoded protein: CALLQHWGYTDKLIF.

This clone was observed a few times. At one end the junction does not follow the germline gene, possibly because of a read error. The rearrangement links TRDV1 to TRDJ1; 11 nucleotides agree with TRDD3. Germline V gene data show CDR1 as TSWWSYY and CDR2 as QGS. The CDR3 has 20 residues. CDR3 DNA: TGTGCTATTGGGGGTATACGTCCTTCCGATGCTGGGGGATACTTCGATAAACTCATCTTT. As protein: CAIGGIRPSDAGGYFDKLIF.